These T cell receptor beta chains were read from a single sample in a study of regulatory T cells in long-lasting Graves disease. TCRdb ran MiXCR on the multiplex PCR reads and lists one entry per CDR3 protein. The table records roughly 400,000 distinct CDR3 sequences, around 16% of them present only once. Another study also made use of these data, one on T cells in Graves' hyperthyroidism and ophthalmopathy.

The sample was peripheral blood mononuclear cells (PBMCs), taken at new diagnosis, from a patient treated with antithyroid drugs. These receptors were taken from a woman in her 40s with Graves disease. Each CDR3 is given with its conserved first and last residue. D genes are given only for firm matches. Not every row has a clone size; where given, it reads once, few, many or a size class.

>TRBV4-2|TRBJ2-1|.|.
TGTGCCAGCAGCCAAGGGGGGGACTACAATGAGCAGTTCTTC
CASSQGGDYNEQFF
>TRBV9|TRBJ2-4|TRBD2|few
TGTGCCAGCAGCGTAGCGGGGGGCATTCAGTACTTC
CASSVAGGIQYF
>TRBV7-3|TRBJ2-1|.|few
TGTGCCAGCAGCTTACTCAGGGGGAGGTTTGGAAACAATGAGCAGTTCTTC
CASSLLRGRFGNNEQFF
>TRBV12-3/TRBV12-4|TRBJ2-5|.|.
TGTGCCAGCAGTTTAGGGTGGGGAGCGTCACACCAAGAGACCCAGTACTTC
CASSLGWGASHQETQYF
>TRBV28|TRBJ2-2|TRBD1|many
TGTGCCAGCAGTTTATTGTGGGACAGCCGAAAATTGAACACCGGGGAGCTGTTTTTT
CASSLLWDSRKLNTGELFF
>TRBV5-4|TRBJ2-3|TRBD2|few
TGTGCCAGCAGCTCGGGAGGGCCCAGCACAGATACGCAGTATTTT
CASSSGGPSTDTQYF
>TRBV24-1|TRBJ1-2|TRBD1|many
TGTGCCACCAGTGATTTGGGGAGACAGGGGGCGAGTGGCTACACCTTC
CATSDLGRQGASGYTF
>TRBV20-1|TRBJ1-5|.|many
TGCAGTGCTAGAACAGGGAACCAGCCCCAGCATTTT
CSARTGNQPQHF
>TRBV12-3/TRBV12-4|TRBJ2-1|TRBD2|few
TGTGCCAGCAGTCTCAGCCTAGCGGGAGATCTAGGTTACAATGAGCAGTTCTTC
CASSLSLAGDLGYNEQFF
>TRBV10-3|TRBJ2-7|.|few
TGTGCCATCAGTGGGAACGCCTACGAGCAGTACTTC
CAISGNAYEQYF
>TRBV11-1|TRBJ2-4|.|many
TGTGCCAGCAGGCTCCGGGCTCGCGGGGACATTCAGTACTTC
CASRLRARGDIQYF
>TRBV30|TRBJ1-5|.|few
TGTGCCTGGAGTGCGGGTAGAGATCAGCCCCAGCATTTT
CAWSAGRDQPQHF
>TRBV2|TRBJ2-3|.|.
TGTGCCAGCAAGGCCCGGGCCGGGAGCACAGATACGCAGTATTTT
CASKARAGSTDTQYF
>TRBV25-1|TRBJ1-2|TRBD1|few
TGTGCCAGCAGTGACACAGGGGTAGGTGGCTACACCTTC
CASSDTGVGGYTF
>TRBV11-2|TRBJ2-7|.|many
TGTGCCAGCAGCTTAGTGGCGGGGAATGAGGTTGACGAGCAGTACTTC
CASSLVAGNEVDEQYF
>TRBV3-1|TRBJ1-1|.|many
TGTGCCAGCAGCCCCCGGACCTACAAGAGGGCTGAAGCTTTCTTT
CASSPRTYKRAEAFF
>TRBV12-5|TRBJ2-2|.|many
TGTGCTAGTGGTTTGACAACGGACAGTTTCACCGGGGAGCTGTTTTTT
CASGLTTDSFTGELFF
>TRBV27|TRBJ2-7|.|.
TGTGCCAGCAGTTTCACGGGGATCCACGAGCAGTACTTC
CASSFTGIHEQYF
>TRBV20-1|TRBJ2-5|.|many
TGCAGTGCTGACCTGGGTGGGGCGGGGGAGACCCAGTACTTC
CSADLGGAGETQYF
>TRBV12-3/TRBV12-4|TRBJ2-3|TRBD2|many
TGTGCCAGCAGTTACTGGACTAGCGATACAGATACGCAGTATTTT
CASSYWTSDTDTQYF
>TRBV27|TRBJ2-7|.|many
TGTGCCAGCAGTTTAACATATCGCGCCGCGAGCTCCTACGAGCAGTACTTC
CASSLTYRAASSYEQYF
>TRBV6-9|TRBJ2-1|.|.
TGTGCCAGCAGTTATGGCAGAAGCAATGAGCAGTTCTTC
CASSYGRSNEQFF
>TRBV7-2|TRBJ2-5|TRBD2|many
TGTGCCAGCAGCTTAAAAGCGGGAGGGGGAGAGACCCAGTACTTC
CASSLKAGGGETQYF
>TRBV2|TRBJ2-3|.|.
TGTGCCAGCAGGAGGGATTCCACAGATACGCAGTATTTT
CASRRDSTDTQYF
>TRBV5-4|TRBJ2-7|TRBD1|few
TGTGCCAGCAGCACAGACAGGGCCCGGCTCTACGAGCAGTACTTC
CASSTDRARLYEQYF
>TRBV28|TRBJ2-2|TRBD2|many
TGTGCCAGCATGGTCAGCGGGAGAAGGGCCGGGGAGCTGTTTTTT
CASMVSGRRAGELFF
>TRBV7-9|TRBJ2-7|TRBD1|many
TGTGCCAGCAGCTCCCCGGGGGACAGGGGCCACGAGCAGTACTTC
CASSSPGDRGHEQYF
>TRBV13|TRBJ2-3|TRBD1|.
TGTGCCAGCAGCCCGGGACAGGGGGGAGAAATAGATACGCAGTATTTT
CASSPGQGGEIDTQYF
>TRBV2|TRBJ1-1|TRBD1|.
TGTGCCAGTACCGGGACAGGGGAGCCGCGAGCTTTCTTT
CASTGTGEPRAFF
>TRBV6-2/TRBV6-3|TRBJ2-2|.|few
TGTGCCAGCAGGGCGGACACCGGGGAGCTGTTTTTT
CASRADTGELFF
>TRBV24-1|TRBJ2-3|.|many
TGTGCCACCGAGGGACGGAGGAGCACAGATACGCAGTATTTT
CATEGRRSTDTQYF
>TRBV3-1|TRBJ2-7|.|.
TGTGCCAGCAGCCAAGCGGGCCGGAGCTCCTACGAGCAGTACTTC
CASSQAGRSSYEQYF